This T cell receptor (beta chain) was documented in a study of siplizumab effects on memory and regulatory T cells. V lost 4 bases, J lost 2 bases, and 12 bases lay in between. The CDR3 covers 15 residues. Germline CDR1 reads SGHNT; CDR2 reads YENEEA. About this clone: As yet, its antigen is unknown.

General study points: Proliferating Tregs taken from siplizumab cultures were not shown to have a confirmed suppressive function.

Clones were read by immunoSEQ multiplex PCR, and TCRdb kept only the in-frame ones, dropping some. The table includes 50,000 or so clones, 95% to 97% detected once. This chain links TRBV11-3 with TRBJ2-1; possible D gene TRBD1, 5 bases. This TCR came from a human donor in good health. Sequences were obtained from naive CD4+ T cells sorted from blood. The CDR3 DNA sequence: TGTGCCAGCAGCTCCAGGGTCCCGACCTACAATGAGCAGTTCTTC. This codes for CASSSRVPTYNEQFF.